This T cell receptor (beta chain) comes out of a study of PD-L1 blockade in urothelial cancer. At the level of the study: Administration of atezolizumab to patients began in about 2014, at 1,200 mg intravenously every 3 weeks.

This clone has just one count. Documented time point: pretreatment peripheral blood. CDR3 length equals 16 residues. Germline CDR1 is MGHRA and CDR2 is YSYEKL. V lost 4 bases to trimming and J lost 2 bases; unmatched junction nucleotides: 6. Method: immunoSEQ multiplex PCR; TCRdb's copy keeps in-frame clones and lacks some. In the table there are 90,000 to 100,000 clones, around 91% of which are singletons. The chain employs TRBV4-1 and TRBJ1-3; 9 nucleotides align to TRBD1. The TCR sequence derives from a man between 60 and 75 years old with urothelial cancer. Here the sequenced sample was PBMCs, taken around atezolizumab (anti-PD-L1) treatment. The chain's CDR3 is CASSLQTGGTGNTIYF. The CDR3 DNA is TGCGCCAGCAGCCTACAGACAGGGGGAACTGGAAACACCATATATTTT.